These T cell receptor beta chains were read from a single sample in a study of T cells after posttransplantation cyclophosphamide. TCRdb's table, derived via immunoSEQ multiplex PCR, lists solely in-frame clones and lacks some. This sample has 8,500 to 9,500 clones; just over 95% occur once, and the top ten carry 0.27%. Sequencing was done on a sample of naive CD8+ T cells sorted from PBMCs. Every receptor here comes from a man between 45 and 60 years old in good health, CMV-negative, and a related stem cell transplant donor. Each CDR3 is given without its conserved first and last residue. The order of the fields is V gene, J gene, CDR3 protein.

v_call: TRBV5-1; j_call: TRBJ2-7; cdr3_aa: ASSSSSSYEQY
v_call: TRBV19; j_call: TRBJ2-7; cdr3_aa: ASSPTESYEQY
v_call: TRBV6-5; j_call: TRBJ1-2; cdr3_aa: ASIGQDYGYT
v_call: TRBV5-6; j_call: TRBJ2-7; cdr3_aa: ASSLGWGQRREQY
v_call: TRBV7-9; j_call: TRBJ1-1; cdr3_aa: ASSLRGESAF
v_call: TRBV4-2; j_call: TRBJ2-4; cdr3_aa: ASSQGAPGTGLAKNIQY
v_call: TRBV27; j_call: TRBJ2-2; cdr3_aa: ASSYAANGELF
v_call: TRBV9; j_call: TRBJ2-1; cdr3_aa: ASSVGGGLGSYNEQF
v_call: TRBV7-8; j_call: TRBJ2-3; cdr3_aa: ASSGTFWSTDTQY
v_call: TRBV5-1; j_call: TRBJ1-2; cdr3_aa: ASSSTGNYGYT
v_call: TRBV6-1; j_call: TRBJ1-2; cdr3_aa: ASSGPGGRGYGYT
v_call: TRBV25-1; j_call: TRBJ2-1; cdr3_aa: ASSGGSSYNEQF
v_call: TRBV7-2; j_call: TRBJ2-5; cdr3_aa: ASSLDRPETQY
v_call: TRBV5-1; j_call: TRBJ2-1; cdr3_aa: ASSPEIASSHSYNEQF
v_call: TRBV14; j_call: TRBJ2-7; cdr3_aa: ASSQFRTGSYEQY
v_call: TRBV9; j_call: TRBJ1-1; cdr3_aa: ASSVSGMGNTEAF
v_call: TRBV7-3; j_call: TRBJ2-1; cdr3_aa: ASSFGYYNEQF
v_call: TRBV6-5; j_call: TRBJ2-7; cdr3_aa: ASSYSGSEQY
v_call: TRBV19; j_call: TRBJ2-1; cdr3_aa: ASTSTGHGYNEQF
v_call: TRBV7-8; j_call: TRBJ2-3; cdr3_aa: ASSQDSGLAGVRDTQY
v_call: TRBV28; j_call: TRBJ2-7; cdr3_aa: ASSTGLAGFYEQY
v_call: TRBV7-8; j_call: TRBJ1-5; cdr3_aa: ASSLSSLEADSNQPQH